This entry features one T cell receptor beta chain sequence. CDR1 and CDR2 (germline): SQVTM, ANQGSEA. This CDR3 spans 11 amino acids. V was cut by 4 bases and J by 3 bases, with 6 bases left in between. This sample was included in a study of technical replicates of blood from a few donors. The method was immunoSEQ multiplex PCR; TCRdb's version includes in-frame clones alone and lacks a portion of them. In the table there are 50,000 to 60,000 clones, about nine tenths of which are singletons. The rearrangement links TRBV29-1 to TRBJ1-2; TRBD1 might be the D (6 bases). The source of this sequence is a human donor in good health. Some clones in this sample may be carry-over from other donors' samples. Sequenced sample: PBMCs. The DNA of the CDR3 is TGCAGCGTTGGGACAGACTATGGCTACACCTTC. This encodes CSVGTDYGYTF.